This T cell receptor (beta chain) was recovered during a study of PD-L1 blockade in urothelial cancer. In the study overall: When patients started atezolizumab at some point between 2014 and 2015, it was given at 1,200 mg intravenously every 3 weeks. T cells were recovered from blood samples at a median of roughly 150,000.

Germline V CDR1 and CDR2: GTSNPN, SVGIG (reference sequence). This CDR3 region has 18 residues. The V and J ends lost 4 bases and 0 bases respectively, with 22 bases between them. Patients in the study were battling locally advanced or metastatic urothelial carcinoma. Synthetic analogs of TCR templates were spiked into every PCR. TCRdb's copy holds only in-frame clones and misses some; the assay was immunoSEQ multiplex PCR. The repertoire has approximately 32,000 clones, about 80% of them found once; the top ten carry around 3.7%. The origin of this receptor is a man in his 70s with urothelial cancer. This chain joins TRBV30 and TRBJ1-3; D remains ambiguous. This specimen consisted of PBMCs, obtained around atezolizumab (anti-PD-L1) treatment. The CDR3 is CAWNRPPPGPLSGNTIYF. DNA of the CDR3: TGTGCCTGGAATCGCCCCCCGCCAGGCCCCCTCTCTGGAAACACCATATATTTT. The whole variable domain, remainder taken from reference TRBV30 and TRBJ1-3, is SQTIHQWPATLVQPVGSPLSLECTVEGTSNPNLYWYRQAAGRGLQLLFYSVGIGQISSEVPQNLSASRPQDRQFILSSKKLLLSDSGFYLCAWNRPPPGPLSGNTIYFGEGSWLTVV.